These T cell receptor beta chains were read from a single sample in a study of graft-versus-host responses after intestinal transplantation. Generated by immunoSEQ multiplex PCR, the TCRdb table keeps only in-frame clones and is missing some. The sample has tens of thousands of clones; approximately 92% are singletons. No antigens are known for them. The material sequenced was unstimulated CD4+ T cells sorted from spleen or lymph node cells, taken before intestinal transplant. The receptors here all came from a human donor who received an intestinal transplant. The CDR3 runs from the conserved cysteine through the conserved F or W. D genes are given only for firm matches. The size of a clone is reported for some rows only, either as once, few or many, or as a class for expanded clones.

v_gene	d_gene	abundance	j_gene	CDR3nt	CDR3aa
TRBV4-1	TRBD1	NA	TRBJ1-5	TGCGCCAGCAGCCAAGGGATCTACAGGGGGCACGGCAATCAGCCCCAGCATTTT	CASSQGIYRGHGNQPQHF
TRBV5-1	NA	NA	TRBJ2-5	TGCGCCAGCAGCGGAGGGCACGAGACCCAGTACTTC	CASSGGHETQYF
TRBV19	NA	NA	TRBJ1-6	TGTGCCAGCAAGCACGAACAGCGTAATTCACCCCTCCACTTT	CASKHEQRNSPLHF
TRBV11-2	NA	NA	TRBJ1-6	TGTGCCAGCAGCTTCAGAGGGGCAGAGAATTCACCCCTCCACTTT	CASSFRGAENSPLHF
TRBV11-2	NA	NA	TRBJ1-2	TGTGCCAGCAGCTTAGAGGCAGGGCCCTACTATGGCTACACCTTC	CASSLEAGPYYGYTF
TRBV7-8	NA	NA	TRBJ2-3	TGTGCCAGCAGCTTAGGGTCCAGGTACACAGATACGCAGTATTTT	CASSLGSRYTDTQYF
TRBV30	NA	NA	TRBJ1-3	TGTGCCTGGAGCCAAGCCTCTGGAAACACCATATATTTT	CAWSQASGNTIYF
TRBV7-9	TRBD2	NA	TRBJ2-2	TGTGCCAGCAGCCTTATGGGACTAGTGAACACCGGGGAGCTGTTTTTT	CASSLMGLVNTGELFF
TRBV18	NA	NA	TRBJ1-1	TGTGCCAGCTCACCACTGGGAGTGAACACTGAAGCTTTCTTT	CASSPLGVNTEAFF
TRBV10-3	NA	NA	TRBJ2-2	TGTGCCATCAGTGGATCGGAGAGCACCGGGGAGCTGTTTTTT	CAISGSESTGELFF
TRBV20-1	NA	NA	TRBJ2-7	TGCAGTGCAGCCCGAGGCGAGCAGTACTTC	CSAARGEQYF
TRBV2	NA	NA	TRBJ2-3	TGTGCCAGCAGTGAGTCAGTAAATACGCAGTATTTT	CASSESVNTQYF
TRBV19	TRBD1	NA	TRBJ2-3	TGTGCCAGTAGTACCCCCCTCCGGACAGGGGGAGGAACAGATACGCAGTATTTT	CASSTPLRTGGGTDTQYF
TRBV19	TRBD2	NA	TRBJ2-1	TGTGCCAGTAGTAACCCCCCCGTTCTTGCGGTAGCGGGAGGGTACAATGAGCAGTTCTTC	CASSNPPVLAVAGGYNEQFF
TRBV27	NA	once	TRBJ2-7	TGTGCCAGCAGTTTATCGAGACAGAGCTACGAGCAGTACTTC	CASSLSRQSYEQYF
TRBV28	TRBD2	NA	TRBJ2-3	TGTGCCAGCAGTGGGGGCGGGAGGGCAGATACGCAGTATTTT	CASSGGGRADTQYF
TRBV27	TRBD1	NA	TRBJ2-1	TGTGCCAGCGGCCGACAGGGGGCCGGCAATGAGCAGTTCTTC	CASGRQGAGNEQFF
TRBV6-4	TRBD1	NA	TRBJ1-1	TGTGCCAGCAGTATCACAGGGGGCAGGAACACTGAAGCTTTCTTT	CASSITGGRNTEAFF
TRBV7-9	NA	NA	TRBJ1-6	TGTGCCAGCAGTTTTCACAGGAGCTCCTATAATTCACCCCTCCACTTT	CASSFHRSSYNSPLHF
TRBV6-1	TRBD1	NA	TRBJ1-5	TGTGCCAGCAGTGAAAGAGGTGGACAGGGTAGCAATCAGCCCCAGCATTTT	CASSERGGQGSNQPQHF
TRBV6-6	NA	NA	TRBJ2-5	TGTGCCAGCAGTTACGGTGCCGGAACCCAAGAGACCCAGTACTTC	CASSYGAGTQETQYF
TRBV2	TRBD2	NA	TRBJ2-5	TGTGCCAGCGGCCCCTCGCGACTAGCGATGGAGACCCAGTACTTC	CASGPSRLAMETQYF
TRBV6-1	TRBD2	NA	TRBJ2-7	TGTGCCAGCAGGGCCGGGACTAGCTCTTACGAGCAGTACTTC	CASRAGTSSYEQYF
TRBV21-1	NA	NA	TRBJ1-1	TGTGCCAGCAGCAAAGAGAGGTGGAAAAACAGGGGGAACACTGAAGCTTTCTTT	CASSKERWKNRGNTEAFF
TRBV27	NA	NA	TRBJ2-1	TGTGCCAGCAGTTTCGATAGTGGGTACAATGAGCAGTTCTTC	CASSFDSGYNEQFF
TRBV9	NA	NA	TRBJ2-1	TGTGCCAACAGCGTAAGGTCTCACTCCTACAATGAGCAGTTCTTC	CANSVRSHSYNEQFF
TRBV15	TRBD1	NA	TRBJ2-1	TGTGCCACCAGCAGAGAACAGGGGGCGCAGGATGAGCAGTTCTTC	CATSREQGAQDEQFF
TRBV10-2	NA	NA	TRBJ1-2	TGCGCCAGCTCTCGTACCCGGCGAGTTAACTATGGCTACACCTTC	CASSRTRRVNYGYTF
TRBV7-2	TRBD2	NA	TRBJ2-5	TGTGCCAGCAGCTTAGATGGGACTAGTCAAGAGACCCAGTACTTC	CASSLDGTSQETQYF
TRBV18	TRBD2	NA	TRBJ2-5	TGTGCCAGCTCCGGAGGGGAGGGGATGACGGAGACCCAGTACTTC	CASSGGEGMTETQYF
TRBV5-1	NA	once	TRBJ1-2	TGCGCCAGCAGCTTGAGCCAGGCTGGCTACACCTTC	CASSLSQAGYTF
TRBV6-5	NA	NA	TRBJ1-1	TGTGCCAGCAGTTTTGGGACGGGTATGAACACTGAAGCTTTCTTT	CASSFGTGMNTEAFF
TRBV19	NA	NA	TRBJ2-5	TGTGCCAGTAGCCAAGGGGGAGGGGGCACAGAGACCCAGTACTTC	CASSQGGGGTETQYF
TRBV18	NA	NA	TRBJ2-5	TGTGCCAGCTCACCACGGGGGGGCGCGCAGACCCAGTACTTC	CASSPRGGAQTQYF
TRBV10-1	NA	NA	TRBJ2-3	TGCGCCAGCAGTGATGGGGGCGTCTTCACAGATACGCAGTATTTT	CASSDGGVFTDTQYF
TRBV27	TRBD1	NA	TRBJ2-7	TGTGCCAGCAGTTTATCAAGGAGGGGACAGGGGTCGGGGCAGTACTTC	CASSLSRRGQGSGQYF
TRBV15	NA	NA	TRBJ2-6	TGTGCCACCAGCATGCGTCAGGGGGGACCCTCTGGGGCCAACGTCCTGACTTTC	CATSMRQGGPSGANVLTF
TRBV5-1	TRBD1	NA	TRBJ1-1	TGCGCCAGCAGCGGAAACAGGGGCGGCACTGAAGCTTTCTTT	CASSGNRGGTEAFF
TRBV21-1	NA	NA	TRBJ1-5	TGTGCCAGCAGCAAAGAAGGAGGCAGCTATAGCAATCAGCCCCAGCATTTT	CASSKEGGSYSNQPQHF
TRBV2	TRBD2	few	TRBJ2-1	TGTGCCAGCAGAGTACGGGAGGGCTACAATGAGCAGTTCTTC	CASRVREGYNEQFF
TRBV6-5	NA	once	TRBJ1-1	TGTGCCAGCAGTAAACAGCCCATGAACACTGAAGCTTTCTTT	CASSKQPMNTEAFF
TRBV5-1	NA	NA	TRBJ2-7	TGCGCCAGCAGCTTGGCCGGGCCCAAGTCCTACGAGCAGTACTTC	CASSLAGPKSYEQYF
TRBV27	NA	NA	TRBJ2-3	TGTGCCAGCAGTTTAATTTGGACAGATACGCAGTATTTT	CASSLIWTDTQYF
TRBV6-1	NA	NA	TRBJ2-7	TGTGCCAGCAGTTCCGGACCGGGGTCCTACGAGCAGTACTTC	CASSSGPGSYEQYF
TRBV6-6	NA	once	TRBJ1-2	TGTGCCAGCAGTGACTATCGGGGGGGAAAGAATGGCTACACCTTC	CASSDYRGGKNGYTF
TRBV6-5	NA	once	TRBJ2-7	TGTGCCAGCGCCCTAGGGCTCTCCCCCTACGAGCAGTACTTC	CASALGLSPYEQYF